A single sample gave rise to the 15 T cell receptor beta chains below, sequenced in a study of T cell repertoires in cytomegalovirus infection. Via MiXCR, TCRdb re-called the reads, giving one row per CDR3 protein. The sample shows fewer than 30,000 distinct CDR3 sequences, 22% of them seen only once. No cognate antigen is known for these TCRs. The input for sequencing was CD8+ T cells from cultured PBMCs, taken from culture after CMV antigen stimulation. Receptors were obtained from a human donor in good health (CMV status not recorded). Some clones in this sample may be carry-over from other donors' samples.

In this sample, this clonotype turned up a few times. The rearrangement joins TRBV6-2 or TRBV6-3 to TRBJ2-1; TRBD2 agrees at 8 bases. In germline, CDR1 is MNHEY, CDR2 SVGEGT. The CDR3 runs to 18 residues. V gave up 0 bases and J gave up 8 bases; unmatched junction bases: 15. CDR3 amino acids: CASSYSIPTGGVTDEQFF. CDR3 sequence (DNA): TGTGCCAGCAGTTACTCGATTCCAACGGGGGGGGTTACGGATGAGCAGTTCTTC.

This clonotype was recorded a few times. The rearrangement joins TRBV6-2 or TRBV6-3 to TRBJ1-5; D gene ambiguous. This CDR3 region has 13 residues. V shed 6 bases and J shed 3 bases, with 9 bases lying between them. Germline assignment: CDR1 MNHEY and CDR2 SVGEGT. The CDR3 DNA reads TGTGCCAGCAGCCGAGAATTCAATCAGCCCCAGCATTTT. It specifies CASSREFNQPQHF.

The chain recombines TRBV6-6 with TRBJ2-7, with D possibly TRBD1 on 6 matching bases. Germline lookup yields CDR1 MNHNY and CDR2 SVGAGI (reference sequence). The CDR3 is 17 amino acids. V lost 0 bases and J 1 base, leaving 16 bases between the germline ends. CDR3 amino acids: CASSYSITGTSSYEQYF. The CDR3 coding sequence is TGTGCCAGCAGTTACTCGATTACAGGGACCTCGTCCTACGAGCAGTACTTC.

The chain is built from TRBV5-3 and TRBJ2-5, with D possibly TRBD1 on 6 matching bases. TRBV5-3 falls under the ORF class, with uncertain function. V was cut by 8 bases and J by 5 bases, with 22 bases left in between. This CDR3 has 15 residues. The CDR3: CASSPSGQEGETQYF. CDR3 coding DNA: TGTGCCAGCAGCCCGTCGGGACAAGAAGGGGAGACCCAGTACTTC.

This clonotype was counted many times. V and J are TRBV7-6 and TRBJ2-5, with 13 positions matching TRBD2. CDR3 length: 17 amino acids. The V and J ends lost 0 bases and 2 bases, in that order; junction bases with no gene match: 3. Germline V gene lookup returns CDR1 SGHVS and CDR2 FNYEAQ. The chain's CDR3 is CASSLALAGGYQETQYF. The CDR3 coding sequence is TGTGCCAGCAGCTTAGCACTAGCGGGGGGGTATCAAGAGACCCAGTACTTC.

This clonotype was picked up a small number of times. The chain has TRBV27 and TRBJ2-1; D ambiguous. This CDR3 spans 14 amino acids. From germline, CDR1 is MNHEY and CDR2 SMNVEV (reference sequence). Trimming pared 0 bases from V and 10 bases from J, leaving 13 bases between. The CDR3 bases are TGTGCCAGCAGTTTATCGATCGGCGCTGGGGAGCAGTTCTTC. It codes for CASSLSIGAGEQFF.

The V gene is TRBV7-2, the J gene TRBJ1-5; TRBD1 matches 8 bases. V was clipped by 1 base and J by 3 bases; unmatched bases: 2. This CDR3 region has 15 residues. CDR1 SGHTA and CDR2 FQGNSA come from the germline V gene. CDR3 sequence reads: CASSLEDRDNQPQHF. The CDR3 nucleotides are TGTGCCAGCAGCTTAGAGGACAGGGACAATCAGCCCCAGCATTTT. Full variable domain (remainder filled in from reference TRBV7-2 and TRBJ1-5): GAGVSQSPSNKVTEKGKDVELRCDPISGHTALYWYRQSLGQGLEFLIYFQGNSAPDKSGLPSDRFSAERTGGSVSTLTIQRTQQEDSAVYLCASSLEDRDNQPQHFGDGTRLSIL.

The chain recombines TRBV12-3 or TRBV12-4 with TRBJ1-6, with D unclear. Trimming left V 7 bases short and J 7 bases short, with 17 bases between. CDR3 length: 15 amino acids. In DNA form, the CDR3 reads TGTGCCAGCATCAATGAAGGACTTCTAAATTCACCCCTCCACTTT. Translation: CASINEGLLNSPLHF.

The chain has TRBV29-1 and TRBJ2-7; the match to TRBD2 covers 7 bases. The CDR3 sequence is 12 residues long. Germline CDR1 is SQVTM and CDR2 is ANQGSEA. Trimming took 4 bases from V and 11 from J; bases not matched to a gene: 11. CDR3 sequence (DNA): TGCAGCGTTGTTTCCAGCGGGGCCATAGAGTACTTC. Its translation: CSVVSSGAIEYF.

This clonotype was seen at least ten times. The chain is built from TRBV7-6 and TRBJ2-2; TRBD2 agrees at 8 bases. The V and J ends lost 5 bases and 3 bases, in that order; junction bases with no gene match: 8. Germline CDR1 and CDR2: SGHVS and FNYEAQ. This CDR3 has 16 amino acids. The CDR3 is CASSPTGGADTGELFF. CDR3 nucleotide sequence: TGTGCCAGCAGCCCCACCGGGGGGGCTGACACCGGGGAGCTGTTTTTT. The full variable domain, rest sourced from reference TRBV7-6 and TRBJ2-2, is GAGVSQSPRYKVTKRGQDVALRCDPISGHVSLYWYRQALGQGPEFLTYFNYEAQQDKSGLPNDRFSAERPEGSISTLTIQRTEQRDSAMYRCASSPTGGADTGELFFGEGSRLTVL.

This clonotype has more than one count but fewer than ten. The chain carries TRBV4-1 and TRBJ1-4, with D unclear. V lost 0 bases to trimming and J lost 7 bases, with 9 bases between them. The CDR3 is 14 amino acids. Germline CDR1 is MGHRA and CDR2 is YSYEKL. The CDR3 loop is CASSQDAGFEKLFF. The CDR3 DNA is TGCGCCAGCAGCCAAGATGCTGGATTTGAAAAACTGTTTTTT.

This clonotype was counted many times. This chain joins TRBV27 and TRBJ2-5; possibly TRBD2 for D (6 bases). Germline V CDR1 and CDR2: MNHEY, SMNVEV (reference sequence). Deletions cut 1 base from V and 4 bases from J, with 13 bases between. The CDR3 has 15 residues. The CDR3: CASSLLGGPPETQYF. DNA of the CDR3: TGTGCCAGCAGTTTATTGGGGGGTCCTCCAGAGACCCAGTACTTC.

This chain uses TRBV10-3 with TRBJ2-7; D may be TRBD1 (7 bases). This CDR3 comprises 14 residues. Trimming removed 3 bases from V and 3 bases from J, with 12 bases in between. Germline-derived CDR1 and CDR2 are ENHRY and SYGVKD. The CDR3: CAISDQGGFYEQYF. The CDR3, as DNA: TGTGCCATCAGTGACCAGGGGGGATTCTACGAGCAGTACTTC.

This clonotype was picked up a small number of times. The chain joins TRBV10-3 to TRBJ1-1; 9 bases fit TRBD1. Germline CDR1 ENHRY, CDR2 SYGVKD. With 3 bases clipped from V and 13 bases from J, the junction kept 18 bases outside the gene matches. The CDR3 runs to 16 residues. The DNA for the CDR3 is TGTGCCATCAGTGAACCTTCACAGGGGGCGCAGGAAGAGGTTTTCTTT. This gives the protein CAISEPSQGAQEEVFF.

This clonotype was detected many times. This rearrangement joins TRBV7-2 to TRBJ2-3, with D unresolved. V was trimmed by 5 bases and J by 0 bases, leaving 6 bases between them. CDR3 length: 13 amino acids. Germline V CDR1 and CDR2: SGHTA, FQGNSA. The CDR3 DNA is TGTGCCAGCAGCCTTCCCAGCACAGATACGCAGTATTTT. This translates into CASSLPSTDTQYF.